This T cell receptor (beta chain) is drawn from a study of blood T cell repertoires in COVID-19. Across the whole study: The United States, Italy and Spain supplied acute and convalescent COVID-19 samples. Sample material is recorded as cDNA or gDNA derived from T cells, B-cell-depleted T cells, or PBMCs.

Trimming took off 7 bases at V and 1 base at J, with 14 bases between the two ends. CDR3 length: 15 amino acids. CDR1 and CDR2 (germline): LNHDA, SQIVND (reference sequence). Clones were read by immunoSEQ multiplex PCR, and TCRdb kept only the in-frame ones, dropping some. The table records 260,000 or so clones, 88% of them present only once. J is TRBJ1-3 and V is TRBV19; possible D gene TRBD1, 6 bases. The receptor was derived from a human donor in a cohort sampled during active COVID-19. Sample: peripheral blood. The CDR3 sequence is CASTRPGESGNTIYF. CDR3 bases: TGTGCCAGTACCCGGCCAGGGGAATCTGGAAACACCATATATTTT.